What follows describes a single TCR beta chain. Molecular barcoding with unique molecular identifiers was used for the TCRbeta library. Using its own MiXCR run on the PCR reads, TCRdb lists one record per CDR3 protein. The sample lists around 360,000 distinct CDR3 sequences, 10% to 13% occurring once. The entry originates in a study of T-cell reconstitution after alpha-beta-depleted transplantation in children. The clonotype originates from a human donor who donated a stem cell graft to a child with acute lymphoblastic leukemia. This sample comprised PBMCs from the stem cell graft donor, obtained from the stem cell graft.

The CDR3 DNA reads as TGCGCCAGCAGCCAAGTCCGTACGCGCGAGCAGTACTTC. It yields the protein CASSQVRTREQYF. This chain connects TRBV4-3 to TRBJ2-7, with D uncertain. V shed 1 base and J shed 6 bases, with 10 bases lying between them. The CDR3 spans 13 residues. Germline V gene data show CDR1 as LGHNA and CDR2 as YSLEER.